A selection of T cell receptor beta chains follows, all from one sample in a study of post-analysis software for immune sequencing data. TCRdb called the PCR reads again in MiXCR, with one record for every CDR3 protein. In the table there are fewer than 850,000 distinct CDR3 sequences, 35% to 55% of which are singletons. The sequenced sample was blood. The receptors shown here come from a girl under 18 with multiple sclerosis. Both conserved end residues are part of each CDR3. The D gene is left open where the match is weak. Clone size is given for some rows only: seen once, a few or many times, or a class if the clone is expanded.

>TRBJ1-1|-|-|TRBV15
TGTGCCACCAGCATCCTTGGAGCTATGACTGAAGCTTTCTTT
CATSILGAMTEAFF
>TRBJ2-3|-|-|TRBV2
TGTGTCAGCACCTCGGAGTCGAGGGTCGGAGATACGCAGTATTTT
CVSTSESRVGDTQYF
>TRBJ2-3|-|-|TRBV11-2
TGTGCCAGCAGCTTAGGCGTAAAGGAGCGGGGCACAGATACGCAGTATTTT
CASSLGVKERGTDTQYF
>TRBJ1-2|-|-|TRBV6-2/TRBV6-3
TGTGCCAGCAGCCAGTCGGCTAACTATGGCTACACCTTC
CASSQSANYGYTF
>TRBJ2-3|-|TRBD2|TRBV7-9
TGTGCCAGCAGCCTCTTCGGGACTAGCGGGAGGAGTAGGGATACGCAGTATTTT
CASSLFGTSGRSRDTQYF
>TRBJ1-2|-|-|TRBV5-1
TGCGCCATCCCACGGGAGGATGGCTACACCTTC
CAIPREDGYTF
>TRBJ2-1|few|TRBD2|TRBV4-3
TGCGCCAGCAGCCCGTCGGGGTTAGCGGGAGAGGGCAATGAGCAGTTCTTC
CASSPSGLAGEGNEQFF
>TRBJ2-1|-|-|TRBV2
TGTGCCAGCAGTCGATATGATTCCTACAATGAGCAGTTCTTC
CASSRYDSYNEQFF
>TRBJ2-7|-|TRBD2|TRBV18
TGTGCCAGCTCACCTTTAGCGGGGCAGGCCCACGAGCAGTACTTC
CASSPLAGQAHEQYF
>TRBJ2-3|-|-|TRBV4-1
TGCGCCAGCAGCCAAGGAGTGGGGGGAGGAGATACGCAGTATTTT
CASSQGVGGGDTQYF
>TRBJ2-1|few|TRBD1|TRBV5-1
TGCGCCAGCAGTCCGACACCCGGGACAGGGTTTTTAGATGAGCAGTTCTTC
CASSPTPGTGFLDEQFF
>TRBJ2-7|-|-|TRBV27
TGTGCCAGCAGTTGGGGACTTACCTACGAGCAGTACTTC
CASSWGLTYEQYF
>TRBJ2-1|-|-|TRBV7-2
TGTGCCAGCAGCGGGGGTCCCGGCTCCGGGGGAGGCAATGAGCAGTTCTTC
CASSGGPGSGGGNEQFF
>TRBJ1-5|-|-|TRBV11-2
TGTGCCAGCAGCTTAGACAGGGACGCCAATCAGCACCAGCATTTT
CASSLDRDANQHQHF
>TRBJ2-7|-|TRBD1|TRBV20-1
TGCAGTGCTAGAGATGATACATTCGGGACAGGGGTGGTCGGCGAGCAGTACTTC
CSARDDTFGTGVVGEQYF
>TRBJ2-1|-|TRBD2|TRBV12-3/TRBV12-4
TGTGCCAGCACCTTAAGCGGGAGGCTCTACAATGAGCAGTTCTTC
CASTLSGRLYNEQFF
>TRBJ1-1|few|TRBD1|TRBV11-2
TGTGCCAGCAGCTCCGGACAGGGGATCTTGAACACTGAAGCTTTCTTT
CASSSGQGILNTEAFF
>TRBJ2-7|once|TRBD2|TRBV25-1
TGTGCCAGCAGTGGAACGACGGGAGGATACGAGCAGTACTTC
CASSGTTGGYEQYF
>TRBJ2-1|once|TRBD1|TRBV7-3
TGTGCCAGCAGCAAAGCCGGGACAGGGGGGTACAATGAGCAGTTCTTC
CASSKAGTGGYNEQFF
>TRBJ2-7|-|TRBD2|TRBV3-1
TGTGCCAGCAGTCACAATAGCGGGAACTACGAGCAGTACTTC
CASSHNSGNYEQYF
>TRBJ2-1|-|-|TRBV7-3
TGTGCCAGCAGCTTACAAGCCTGGGAAAATGAGCAGTTCTTC
CASSLQAWENEQFF
>TRBJ2-5|-|TRBD2|TRBV5-6
TGTGCCAGCAGCCCGGAAGCGGGAGCCCCCCATGAGCAGTACTTC
CASSPEAGAPHEQYF
>TRBJ2-5|-|-|TRBV15
TGTGCCACCAGCAGAGGTAATATTGAAGGAGAGACCCAGTACTTC
CATSRGNIEGETQYF
>TRBJ2-5|-|-|TRBV6-5
TGTGCCAGCAGTTACTCTGGGTGGGCGGAGACCCAGTACTTC
CASSYSGWAETQYF
>TRBJ2-1|-|TRBD2|TRBV28
TGTGCCAGCAGTGCCGGGACTAGCGTTCACAATGAGCAGTTCTTC
CASSAGTSVHNEQFF
>TRBJ2-1|-|TRBD2|TRBV12-3/TRBV12-4
TGTGCCTGCAGTTTCAGCGGGAGGGGCCACAATGAGCAGTTCTTC
CACSFSGRGHNEQFF
>TRBJ2-3|-|-|TRBV12-3/TRBV12-4
TGTGCCAGCAGTCCTGGTTCCATAAGCACAGATACGCAGTATTTT
CASSPGSISTDTQYF
>TRBJ1-4|once|-|TRBV7-2
TGTGCCAGCGGCTTAGCGGGGGGGAATAATGAAAAACTGTTTTTT
CASGLAGGNNEKLFF
>TRBJ1-4|once|TRBD1|TRBV7-9
TGTGCCAGCAGCCGCCCAGGGGGTAATGAAAAACTGTTTTTT
CASSRPGGNEKLFF
>TRBJ2-7|-|TRBD1|TRBV9
TGTGCCAGCAGTCCCGGACAGGGCCGCTCCTACGAGCAGTACTTC
CASSPGQGRSYEQYF
>TRBJ2-6|once|-|TRBV7-2
TGTGCCAGCACCCTTAGCCTAACTGGGGCCAACGTCCTGACTTTC
CASTLSLTGANVLTF
>TRBJ2-3|few|-|TRBV4-3
TGCGCCAGCAGCGGGCGGAACGGGGCAGATACGCAGTATTTT
CASSGRNGADTQYF
>TRBJ1-2|-|-|TRBV7-2
TGTGCCAGCAGCTTAGCGGGCCCTCAGGATGGCTACACCTTC
CASSLAGPQDGYTF
>TRBJ2-1|-|TRBD2|TRBV24-1
TGTGCCACCAGTGATTCTAGGACTAGCGGGAGCTCCTACAATGAGCAGTTCTTC
CATSDSRTSGSSYNEQFF
>TRBJ2-1|-|-|TRBV14
TGTGCCAGCAGCCAGCGAGTAGCGGACAATGAGCAGTTCTTC
CASSQRVADNEQFF
>TRBJ2-5|-|-|TRBV28
TGTGCCAGCAGTTTATATCCAGGGGTGGCTGGGGAGACCCAGTACTTC
CASSLYPGVAGETQYF
>TRBJ2-3|-|TRBD2|TRBV11-2
TGTGCCAGCAGCTTAGGTCCGACTAGCGACGCGCAGTATTTT
CASSLGPTSDAQYF
>TRBJ2-1|-|-|TRBV6-2/TRBV6-3
TGTGCCAGCAGTTACTCGTTTAACGAGCAGTTCTTC
CASSYSFNEQFF
>TRBJ2-1|-|-|TRBV20-1
TGCAGTGGGGCGGGGCGCTCCTACAATGAGCAGTTCTTC
CSGAGRSYNEQFF